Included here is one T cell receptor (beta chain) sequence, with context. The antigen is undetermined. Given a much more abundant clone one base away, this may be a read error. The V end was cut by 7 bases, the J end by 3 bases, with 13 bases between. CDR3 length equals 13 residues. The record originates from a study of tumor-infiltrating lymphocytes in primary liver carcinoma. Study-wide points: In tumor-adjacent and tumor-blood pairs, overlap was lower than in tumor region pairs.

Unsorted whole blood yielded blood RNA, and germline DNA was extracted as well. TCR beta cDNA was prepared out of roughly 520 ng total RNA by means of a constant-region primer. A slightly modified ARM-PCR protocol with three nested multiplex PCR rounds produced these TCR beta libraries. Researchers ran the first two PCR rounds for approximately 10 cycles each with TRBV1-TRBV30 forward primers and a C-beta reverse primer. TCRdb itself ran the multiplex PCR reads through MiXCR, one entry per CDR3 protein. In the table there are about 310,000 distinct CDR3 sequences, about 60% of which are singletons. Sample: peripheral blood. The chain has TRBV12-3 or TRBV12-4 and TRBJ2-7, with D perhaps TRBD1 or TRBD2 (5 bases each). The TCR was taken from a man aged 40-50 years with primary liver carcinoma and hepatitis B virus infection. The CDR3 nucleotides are TGTGCCAGCACGCAGGGAGTTGTCTACGAGCAGTACTTC. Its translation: CASTQGVVYEQYF.